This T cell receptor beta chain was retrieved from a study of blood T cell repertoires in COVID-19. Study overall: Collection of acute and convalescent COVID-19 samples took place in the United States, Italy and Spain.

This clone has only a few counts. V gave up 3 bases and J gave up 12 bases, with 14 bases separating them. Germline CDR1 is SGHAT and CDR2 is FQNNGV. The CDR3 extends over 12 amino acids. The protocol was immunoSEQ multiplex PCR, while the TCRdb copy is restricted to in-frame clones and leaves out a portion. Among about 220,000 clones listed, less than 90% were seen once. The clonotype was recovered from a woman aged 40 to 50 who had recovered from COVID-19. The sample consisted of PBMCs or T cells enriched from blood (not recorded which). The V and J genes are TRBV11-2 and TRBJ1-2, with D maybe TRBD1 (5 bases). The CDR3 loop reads CASSFAGRKDTF. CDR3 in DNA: TGTGCCAGCAGCTTCGCAGGGCGAAAGGACACCTTC.